This TCR beta chain was recovered during a study of identical twins. Germline V gene data show CDR1 as SEHNR and CDR2 as FQNEAQ (reference sequence). Trimming pared 5 bases from V and 7 bases from J, leaving 12 bases between. The CDR3 is made up of 13 amino acids. TCRdb processed the 5' RACE reads anew with MiXCR; each CDR3 protein has one entry. Here the sample spans approximately 600,000 distinct CDR3 sequences, just over 7% being singletons. These data also formed part of another study, on yellow fever vaccine responses in identical twins.

The sequenced material came from PBMCs. This chain joins TRBV7-9 and TRBJ1-5, with a possible D match to TRBD1 (5 bases). The clonotype was recovered from a woman aged 18-29 years in good health. CDR3 in amino acids: CASSAGSKQPQHF. In nucleotides, the CDR3 is TGTGCCAGCAGCGCAGGGTCGAAACAGCCCCAGCATTTT.